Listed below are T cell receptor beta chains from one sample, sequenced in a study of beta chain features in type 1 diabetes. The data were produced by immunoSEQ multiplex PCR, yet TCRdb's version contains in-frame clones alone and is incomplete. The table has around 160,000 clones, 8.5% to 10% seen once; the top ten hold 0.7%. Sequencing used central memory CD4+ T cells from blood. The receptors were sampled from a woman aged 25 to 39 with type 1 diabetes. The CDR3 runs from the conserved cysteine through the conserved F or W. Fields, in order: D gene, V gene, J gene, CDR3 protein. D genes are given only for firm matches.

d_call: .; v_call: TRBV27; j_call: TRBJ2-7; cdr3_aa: CASSLSQGGYEQYF
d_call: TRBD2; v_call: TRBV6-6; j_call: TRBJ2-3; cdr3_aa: CASIRGSEDTQYF
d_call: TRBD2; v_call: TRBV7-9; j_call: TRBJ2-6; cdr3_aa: CASSSGGSSGANVLTF
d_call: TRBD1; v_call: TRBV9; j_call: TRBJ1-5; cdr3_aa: CASSVGVPGTANQPQHF
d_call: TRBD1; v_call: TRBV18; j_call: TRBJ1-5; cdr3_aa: CASSLGQRNQPQHF
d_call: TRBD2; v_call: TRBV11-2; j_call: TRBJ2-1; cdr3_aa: CASSLVAGGRGVEQFF
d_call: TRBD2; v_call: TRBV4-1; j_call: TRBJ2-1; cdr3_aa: CASSQDPGTSLGNEQFF
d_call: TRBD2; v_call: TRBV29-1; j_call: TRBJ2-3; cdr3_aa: CSVEGGGRLGTDTQYF
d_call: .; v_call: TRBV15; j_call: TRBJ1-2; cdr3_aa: CATSRVGGYGYTF
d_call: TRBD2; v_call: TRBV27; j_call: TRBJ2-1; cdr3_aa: CASSPGGSGRNEQFF
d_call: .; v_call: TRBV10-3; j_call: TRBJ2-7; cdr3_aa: CATSTGLVYEQYF
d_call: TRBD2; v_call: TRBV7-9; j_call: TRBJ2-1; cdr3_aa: CASSPGLAGAHEQFF
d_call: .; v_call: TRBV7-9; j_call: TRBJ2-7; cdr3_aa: CASSSYGGSYEQYF
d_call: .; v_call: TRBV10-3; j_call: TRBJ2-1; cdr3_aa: CAISDPRTAEQFF
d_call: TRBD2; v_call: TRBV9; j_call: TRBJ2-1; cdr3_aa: CASSQTSGRWNEQFF
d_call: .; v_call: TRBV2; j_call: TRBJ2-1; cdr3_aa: CASGSTEINEQFF
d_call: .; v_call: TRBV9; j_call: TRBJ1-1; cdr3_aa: CASSGESGGTEAFF
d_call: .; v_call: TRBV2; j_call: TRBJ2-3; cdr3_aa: CASSVEVRSDTQYF
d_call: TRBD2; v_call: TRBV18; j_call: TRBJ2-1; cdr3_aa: CASSAGLAHNEQFF
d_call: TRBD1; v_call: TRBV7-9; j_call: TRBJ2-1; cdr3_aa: CASSLRDSWTPSFF
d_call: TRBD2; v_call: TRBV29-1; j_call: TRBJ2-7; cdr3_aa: CSVRLAVTYEQYF
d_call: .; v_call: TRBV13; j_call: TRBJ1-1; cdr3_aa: CASSFQGRDTEAFF
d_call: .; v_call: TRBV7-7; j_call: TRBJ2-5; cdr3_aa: CASSMGDMVGETQYF
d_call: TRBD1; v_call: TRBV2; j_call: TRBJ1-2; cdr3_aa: CASSEARDRGGYTF
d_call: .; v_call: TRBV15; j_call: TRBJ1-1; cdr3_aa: CATSDRAGVVTLDTEAFF
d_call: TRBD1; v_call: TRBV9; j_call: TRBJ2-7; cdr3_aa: CASSADTGARWEQYF
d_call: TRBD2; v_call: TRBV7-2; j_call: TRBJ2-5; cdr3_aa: CASSWRTSGRETQYF
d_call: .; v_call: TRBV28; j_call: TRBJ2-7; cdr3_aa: CASSRSGSSYEQYF
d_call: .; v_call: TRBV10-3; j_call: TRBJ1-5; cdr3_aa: CAISESAASNQPQHF
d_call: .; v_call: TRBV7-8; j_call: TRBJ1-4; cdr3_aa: CASSLGRVGEKLFF
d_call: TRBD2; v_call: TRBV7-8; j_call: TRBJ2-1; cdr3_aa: CASSPRGGSSYNEQFF
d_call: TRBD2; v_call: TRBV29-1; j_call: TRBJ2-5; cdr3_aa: CSVYLTSGRDQETQYF
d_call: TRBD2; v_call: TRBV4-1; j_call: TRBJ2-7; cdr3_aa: CASSLHPGGPYEQYF
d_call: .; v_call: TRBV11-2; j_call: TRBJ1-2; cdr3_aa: CASSQGQPSYGYTF
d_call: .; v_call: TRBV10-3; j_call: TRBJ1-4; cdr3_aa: CATRDFATNEKLFF
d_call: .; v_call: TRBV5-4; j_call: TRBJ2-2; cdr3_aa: CAAPDLNTGELFF
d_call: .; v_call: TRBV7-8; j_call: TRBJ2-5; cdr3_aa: CASSSFGQTSQETQYF